This T cell receptor beta chain stems from a study of shared clonotypes between healthy human individuals. Across the whole study: Three plates were used per donor for CD4 naive, three for CD4 memory, two for CD8 naive and one for CD8 memory. Study-wide results and caveats: Read depth was anticipated to influence clonotype sharing among donors.

J gave up 5 bases and V 4 bases, and 5 bases lay outside the gene matches. This CDR3 is 14 amino acids long. Germline V gene lookup returns CDR1 SGHRS and CDR2 YFSETQ. Some clones are missing from TCRdb's copy, which holds only in-frame ones; the method was immunoSEQ multiplex PCR. The table shows 2 million to 2.5 million clones, with under 95% occurring only once. As concerns this clone: The antigen is not known.

Negatively enriched CD4+ T cells were divided by CD45RA into naive and memory. Sequenced material: naive CD4+ T cells from PBMCs. Sample subset: CD45RA+ positively selected. The receptor comes from a man younger than 35 in good health. Some clones in this sample may be carry-over from other donors' samples. The chain uses TRBV5-1 and TRBJ2-1; 8 bases line up with TRBD2. CDR3 sequence reads: CASSPGGGDNEQFF. The DNA for the CDR3 is TGCGCCAGCAGCCCGGGAGGGGGGGACAATGAGCAGTTCTTC.